The 15 T cell receptor beta chains reported below all come from one sample, sequenced in a study of regulatory T cells in long-lasting Graves disease. Sequencing libraries for TCR beta were prepared with iRepertoire HTBI primers and Arm-PCR of CDR3 regions. TCRdb used MiXCR to reprocess the multiplex PCR reads, holding one entry per CDR3 protein. The data show over 450,000 distinct CDR3 sequences, with roughly 21% seen just once and around 7% held by the top ten. Indicated time point: persistent/refractory GD, antithyroid drugs over 5 years with positive TRAb. RNA extracted from PBMCs served as the sequencing template. This specimen was peripheral blood mononuclear cells (PBMCs), taken when the disease was refractory, from a patient treated with antithyroid drugs. The receptors originated from a female donor with Graves disease.

The chain uses TRBV6-1 and TRBJ1-5; TRBD1 might be the D (5 bases). The germline CDR1 and CDR2 sequences are MNHNS and SASEGT. Trimming left V 3 bases short and J 9 bases short, with 15 bases between. The CDR3 length is 14 residues. The CDR3 reads CASSDSDSSAPQHF. The DNA for the CDR3 is TGTGCCAGCAGTGACTCCGACAGTTCTGCGCCCCAGCATTTT.

This clonotype was counted a few times. CDR3 amino acids: CSARDGGGAFQETQYF. In DNA form, the CDR3 reads TGCAGTGCTAGAGATGGGGGAGGGGCTTTCCAAGAGACCCAGTACTTC. The J gene is TRBJ2-5, the V gene TRBV20-1, with 7 bases identical to TRBD2. With V trimmed by 0 bases and J by 1 base, 8 bases remained unmatched. The germline V gene encodes CDR1 DFQATT and CDR2 SNEGSKA (reference sequence). The CDR3 runs to 16 residues.

Notes on this clonotype: A much larger clonotype is one base distant, so this may be a read error. The chain links TRBV6-9 to TRBJ1-2; 7 bases are shared with TRBD1. The CDR3 length is 16 residues. After removal of 3 bases from V and 7 bases from J, the junction contained 14 bases not matched to a gene. The germline gives CDR1 MNHGY, CDR2 SVAAGI. CDR3 sequence: CASSYSRGTAPGGYTF. In DNA, the CDR3 is TGTGCCAGCAGTTACTCTCGAGGGACAGCGCCTGGTGGCTACACCTTC.

The V call is TRBV10-3, the J call TRBJ2-7; 7 nucleotides match TRBD1. The germline CDR1 and CDR2 sequences are ENHRY and SYGVKD. J gave up 2 bases and V 2 bases, and 3 bases lay outside the gene matches. The CDR3 has 14 amino acids. CDR3 nucleotide sequence: TGTGCCATCAGTGAGCTAGGACAGGCCTACGAGCAGTACTTC. As protein: CAISELGQAYEQYF.

The rearrangement uses TRBV19 and TRBJ1-5, with D possibly matching TRBD1 (6 bases). The V gene lost 5 bases and the J gene lost 4 bases, with 21 bases spanning the gap. This CDR3 has 17 residues. CDR1 and CDR2 from the germline V gene are LNHDA and SQIVND (reference sequence). This CDR3 is CASSPRPDRDKNQPQHF. The CDR3 DNA reads TGTGCCAGTAGTCCCCGGCCTGACCGGGACAAGAATCAGCCCCAGCATTTT.

This clonotype appeared many times. DNA for the CDR3: TGTGCCAGCAGTTTACGAGGATTGACCTACGAGCAGTACTTC. This sequence encodes CASSLRGLTYEQYF. This chain joins TRBV28 and TRBJ2-7; D gene uncertain. From germline, CDR1 is MDHEN and CDR2 SYDVKM. The ends were cut back, 2 bases at V and 2 bases at J, with 10 bases in the middle. There are 14 residues in the CDR3.

The chain links TRBV28 to TRBJ2-7, with 9 positions matching TRBD1. The V segment lost 5 bases and the J segment 6 bases; nucleotides outside the gene matches: 5. CDR3 length: 13 residues. CDR1 is MDHEN and CDR2 is SYDVKM in the germline V gene. The CDR3 sequence is CASSTGGRAEQYF. CDR3 coding DNA: TGTGCCAGCAGTACAGGGGGCCGTGCCGAGCAGTACTTC.

This chain connects TRBV27 to TRBJ2-2; tentatively, D is TRBD2 (5 bases). The CDR3 loop spans 15 amino acids. CDR1 is MNHEY, CDR2 SMNVEV, per germline (reference sequence). V was clipped by 5 bases and J by 5 bases, with 15 bases between them. CDR3 sequence reads: CASSADGVWTGELFF. In DNA form, the CDR3 reads TGTGCCAGCAGTGCTGACGGGGTCTGGACCGGGGAGCTGTTTTTT.

Worth noting for this clonotype: One base away lies a much larger clone, so this may be a sequencing read error. This chain connects TRBV20-1 to TRBJ1-5; a possible D gene is TRBD1 (6 bases). Germline V CDR1 and CDR2: DFQATT, SNEGSKA (reference sequence). The CDR3 is 15 amino acids. CDR3 loop: CSASYTGYSNQPRHF. The CDR3 DNA is TGCAGTGCTTCCTACACAGGGTATAGCAATCAGCCCCGGCATTTT.

This clonotype was detected only a few times. This sequence joins TRBV13 and TRBJ1-1; D uncertain. Trimming shortened V by 7 bases and J by 5 bases, and 17 bases separated the two germline ends. Germline V gives CDR1 PRHDT, CDR2 FYEKMQ (reference sequence). CDR3 length: 14 residues. The CDR3 loop reads CASTGDFGRTEAFF. The CDR3 nucleotides are TGTGCCAGCACGGGAGACTTTGGGAGGACTGAAGCTTTCTTT.

The chain combines TRBV7-2 with TRBJ2-7, with unresolved D. The CDR3 runs to 15 residues. V gave up 0 bases and J gave up 4 bases, with 13 bases separating them. Germline CDR1 is SGHTA and CDR2 is FQGNSA. The CDR3 bases are TGTGCCAGCAGCTTAGCGTTTAGGAAACCTTACGAGCAGTACTTC. Amino acids: CASSLAFRKPYEQYF.

This clonotype was recorded at least ten times. At one of its ends the junction is not consistent with the germline gene, which may arise from a read error. The CDR3 nucleotides read TGTGCCAGCAAGAAGACAATTCTGGGCTTGGAGTGCTTT. It is translated as CASKKTILGLECF. This chain joins TRBV2 and TRBJ1-4, with no clear D. CDR1 is SNHLY, CDR2 FYNNEI, per germline. The CDR3 has 13 residues.

This clonotype has at least ten counts. The V gene is TRBV27, the J gene TRBJ2-7; D might be TRBD2 (5 bases). This CDR3 contains 15 residues. The germline V gene encodes CDR1 MNHEY and CDR2 SMNVEV (reference sequence). Deletions cut 6 bases from V and 5 bases from J, with 20 bases between. Here the CDR3 DNA reads TGTGCCAGCAGCCCAAATCCCGGCGGGTATGACGAGCAGTACTTC. Translating gives CASSPNPGGYDEQYF.

This clonotype was counted at least ten times. The chain links TRBV29-1 to TRBJ2-5; 11 bases are a match to TRBD2. This CDR3 has 17 residues. V lost 3 bases, J lost 5 bases, and 14 bases stayed unmatched. CDR1 is SQVTM and CDR2 is ANQGSEA in the germline V gene. For the CDR3, the DNA is TGCAGCGTTGATTCCCGGATAGCGGGAGGGCCGGGGGAGACCCAGTACTTC. Protein product: CSVDSRIAGGPGETQYF.

This clonotype showed up many times. The V call is TRBV28, the J call TRBJ1-1; unclear D gene. This CDR3 comprises 13 residues. In germline, CDR1 is MDHEN, CDR2 SYDVKM. Trimming cost V 6 bases and J 5 bases, with 13 bases left between them. CDR3 sequence (DNA): TGTGCCAGCAGCATGAGGGTGAGGACTGAAGCTTTCTTT. Protein: CASSMRVRTEAFF.